The sequence of this T cell receptor beta chain was determined in a study of cytomegalovirus exposure and HLA in healthy donors. For this clone: Its antigen is not known.

The PCR was carried out with 60 Vbeta primers and 13 Jbeta primers. Clones were read by immunoSEQ multiplex PCR, and TCRdb kept only the in-frame ones, dropping some. The listing records around 84,000 clones. The CDR3 loop spans 14 amino acids. Germline values: CDR1 MNHNY, CDR2 SVGAGI (reference sequence). V trimming: 5 bases; J trimming: 5 bases; junction bases outside the gene matches: 3. Study observations and caveats: Sequencing depth roughly uniform across donors was assumed in presence/absence analyses. Within an earlier analysis, most TCR beta V segments proved productive either about 87% or about 30% of the time. TCR association rates varied by HLA locus in a later analysis, with DRB1 highest and HLA-C lowest. A highly shared variant cluster was judged a likely technical artifact.

Material: PBMCs. This TCR came from a man under 40 in good health and CMV-seronegative. This rearrangement joins TRBV6-6 to TRBJ2-5, with TRBD2 matching 12 bases. The CDR3 loop reads CASSRLAGVETQYF. As DNA, the CDR3 is TGTGCCAGCAGTCGACTAGCGGGAGTGGAGACCCAGTACTTC.